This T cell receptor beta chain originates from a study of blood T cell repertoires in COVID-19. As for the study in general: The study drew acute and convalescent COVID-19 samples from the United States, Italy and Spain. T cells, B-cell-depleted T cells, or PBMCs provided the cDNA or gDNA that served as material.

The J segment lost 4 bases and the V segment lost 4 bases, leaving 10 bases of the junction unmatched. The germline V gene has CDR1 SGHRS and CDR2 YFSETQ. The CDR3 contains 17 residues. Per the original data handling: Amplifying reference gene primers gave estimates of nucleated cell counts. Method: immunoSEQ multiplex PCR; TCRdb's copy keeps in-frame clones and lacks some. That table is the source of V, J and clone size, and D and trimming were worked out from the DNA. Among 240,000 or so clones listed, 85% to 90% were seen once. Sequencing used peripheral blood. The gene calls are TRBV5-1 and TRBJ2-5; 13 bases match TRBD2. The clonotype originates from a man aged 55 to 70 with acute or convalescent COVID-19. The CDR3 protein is CASSQLAGGGIPETQYF. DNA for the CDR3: TGCGCCAGCAGCCAACTAGCGGGAGGGGGGATTCCAGAGACCCAGTACTTC.